This T cell receptor (beta chain) appears in the sequencing data of a study of cytomegalovirus exposure and HLA in healthy donors. Study conclusions and caveats: Most TCR sequences showed up rarely, but some public TCRs showed up in many donors.

This CDR3 is built from 15 residues. Germline CDR1 MNHNY, CDR2 SVGAGI (reference sequence). Trimming cost V 4 bases and J 3 bases; bases outside gene matches: 7. PCR involved 60 Vbeta and 13 Jbeta primers. Profiling relied on immunoSEQ multiplex PCR, and the TCRdb table lists in-frame clones only, not all of them. Of 200,000 or so clones listed, approximately 80% were seen once; the top ten hold about 16%. Comments on this clone: Its antigen is unknown.

Sequencing was performed on PBMCs. The TCR was taken from a man between 35 and 55 years old in good health and CMV-seronegative. The chain carries TRBV6-6 and TRBJ2-7; 9 bases map to TRBD1. Here the CDR3 reads CASSSGQGAFYEQYF. In nucleotides, the CDR3 is TGTGCCAGCAGTTCGGGACAGGGAGCTTTCTACGAGCAGTACTTC.